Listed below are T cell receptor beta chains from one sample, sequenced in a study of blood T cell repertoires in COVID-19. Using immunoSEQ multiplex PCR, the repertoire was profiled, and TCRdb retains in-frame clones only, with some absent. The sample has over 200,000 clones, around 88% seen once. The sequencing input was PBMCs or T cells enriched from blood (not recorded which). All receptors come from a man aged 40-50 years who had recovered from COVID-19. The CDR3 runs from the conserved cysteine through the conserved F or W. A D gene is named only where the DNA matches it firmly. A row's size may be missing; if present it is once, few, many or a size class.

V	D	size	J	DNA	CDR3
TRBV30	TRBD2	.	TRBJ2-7	TGTGCCTGGAGTCACGGGGGGTCCTCCTACGAGCAGTACTTC	CAWSHGGSSYEQYF
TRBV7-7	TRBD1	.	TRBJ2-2	TGTGCCACCTCTGGACAGGGGGGCACCGGGGAGCTGTTTTTT	CATSGQGGTGELFF
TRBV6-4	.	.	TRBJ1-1	TGTGCCAGCAGGCCCGGTGGGACTGAGAACAAAGCTTTCTTT	CASRPGGTENKAFF
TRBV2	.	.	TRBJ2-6	TGTGCCAGCAGCCTAGCCTCGAATTTATCTTCTGGGGCCAACGTCCTGACTTTC	CASSLASNLSSGANVLTF
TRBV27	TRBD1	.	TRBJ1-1	TGTGCCAGCAGTCCACGGGACAGGGGGCATGCTGAAGCTTTCTTT	CASSPRDRGHAEAFF
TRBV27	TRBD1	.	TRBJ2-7	TGTGCCAGCCGGGACAGGGAATTTCGCGAGCAGTACTTC	CASRDREFREQYF
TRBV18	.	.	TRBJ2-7	TGTGCCAGCTCACCAGGGCAGGAGCAGTACTTC	CASSPGQEQYF
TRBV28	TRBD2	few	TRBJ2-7	TGTGCCAGCAGTTTTAGCGGGACGGGTTACGAGCAGTACTTC	CASSFSGTGYEQYF
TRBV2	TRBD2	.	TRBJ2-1	TGTGCCAGCAGTGGACTAGCGGGAGTCGGAGAGCAGTTCTTC	CASSGLAGVGEQFF
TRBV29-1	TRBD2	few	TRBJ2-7	TGCAGCGTTGAGACTAGCGGGAGCCACGAGCAGTACTTC	CSVETSGSHEQYF
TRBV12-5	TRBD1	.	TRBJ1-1	TGTGCTAGTGGCGAACAGGGGGCTTTGAACACTGAAGCTTTCTTT	CASGEQGALNTEAFF
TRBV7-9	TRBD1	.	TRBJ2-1	TGTGCCAGCAGCCCCACTCCGGACAGGCTTAATGAGCAGTTCTTC	CASSPTPDRLNEQFF
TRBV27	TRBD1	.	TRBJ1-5	TGTGCCAGCAGTTTAGTAATAGGGGGCCTAAATCAGCCCCAGCATTTT	CASSLVIGGLNQPQHF
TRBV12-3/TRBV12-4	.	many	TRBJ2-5	TGTGCCAGCACTCGGGACTGGCAAGAGACCCAGTACTTC	CASTRDWQETQYF
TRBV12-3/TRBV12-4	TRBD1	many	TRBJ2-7	TGTGCCAGCAGCAAGAACAGGGGCTACGAGCAGTACTTC	CASSKNRGYEQYF
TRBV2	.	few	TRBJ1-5	TGTGCCAGCAGTCTCGGGTTCAGCAATCAGCCCCAGCATTTT	CASSLGFSNQPQHF
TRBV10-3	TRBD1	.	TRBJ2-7	TGTGCCATCAGGTCTGACAGGGAATCCTACGAGCAGTACTTC	CAIRSDRESYEQYF
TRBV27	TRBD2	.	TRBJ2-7	TGTGCCAGCAGTCCGGGACTAGCGGAAATTGCCTACGAGCAGTACTTC	CASSPGLAEIAYEQYF
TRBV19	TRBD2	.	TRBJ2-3	TGTGCCAGTAGTATAGGGATCGGACTAGCGGGAGTTTCAGATACGCAGTATTTT	CASSIGIGLAGVSDTQYF
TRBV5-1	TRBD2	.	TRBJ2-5	TGCGCCAGCGCAAGGGGCGGGGGGGAGACCCAGTACTTC	CASARGGGETQYF
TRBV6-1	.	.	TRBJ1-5	TGTGCCAGCAGTGAAGCTGTTCCCGAGCCCCAGCATTTT	CASSEAVPEPQHF
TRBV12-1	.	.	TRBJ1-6	TGTGCCAGCACCCAAAAACGTGACAGAAGCTCCTATAATTCACCCCTCCACTTT	CASTQKRDRSSYNSPLHF
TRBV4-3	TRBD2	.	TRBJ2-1	TGCGCCAGCAGCCAGGTACTAGCGGGAGGCCGGGCAGGCAATGAGCAGTTCTTC	CASSQVLAGGRAGNEQFF
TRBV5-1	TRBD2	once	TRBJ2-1	TGCGCCAGCAGCTTGGTCGGTAGTCGGGGGGATGAGCAGTTCTTC	CASSLVGSRGDEQFF
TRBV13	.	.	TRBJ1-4	TGTGCCAGCAGCGCCTACGGGGAAAAACTGTTTTTT	CASSAYGEKLFF
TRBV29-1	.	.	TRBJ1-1	TGCAGCGTCGTGAGCAGGGGAGGGGCGAACACTGAAGCTTTCTTT	CSVVSRGGANTEAFF
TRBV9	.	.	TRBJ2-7	TGTGCCAGCAGCGTGAGGACAGATTCTTACGAGCAGTACTTC	CASSVRTDSYEQYF
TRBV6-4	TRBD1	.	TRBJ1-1	TGTGCCAGCAGTGACTACCCTGGACAGGGAGAAGCTTTCTTT	CASSDYPGQGEAFF
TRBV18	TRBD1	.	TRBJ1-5	TGTGCCAGCCCAAATCCGGGACAGGGGACGGACTACACAAATCAGCCCCAGCATTTT	CASPNPGQGTDYTNQPQHF
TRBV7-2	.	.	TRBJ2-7	TGTGCCAGCAGCGTCGGTACAGGCCCCTACGAGCAGTACTTC	CASSVGTGPYEQYF
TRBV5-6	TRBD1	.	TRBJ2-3	TGTGCCAGCAGCACCGTGACAGGGACGGACACAGATACGCAGTATTTT	CASSTVTGTDTDTQYF
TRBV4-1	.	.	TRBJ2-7	TGCGCCAGCAGCCAAACGGTCAACTACGAGCAGTACTTC	CASSQTVNYEQYF
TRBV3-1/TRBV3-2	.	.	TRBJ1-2	TGTGCCAGCAGCCAAGGGTCTGGACAGTCTAACTATGGCTACACCTTC	CASSQGSGQSNYGYTF
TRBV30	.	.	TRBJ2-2	TGTGCCTGGAGTGTAAATGTCGCCGGGGAGCTGTTTTTT	CAWSVNVAGELFF
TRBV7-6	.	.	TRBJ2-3	TGTGCCAGCAGTAGACTAGGGGAAGGATCGGATACGCAGTATTTT	CASSRLGEGSDTQYF
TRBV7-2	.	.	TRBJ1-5	TGTGCCAGCAGCCCTCGGGGACAAGGGGATCAGCCCCAGCATTTT	CASSPRGQGDQPQHF
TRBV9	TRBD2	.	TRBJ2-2	TGTGCCAGCACCTCGGGGGGTTACACCGGGGAGCTGTTTTTT	CASTSGGYTGELFF
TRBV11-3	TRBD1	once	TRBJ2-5	TGTGCCAGCAGCGGACAGGGGAGGTGGGAGACCCAGTACTTC	CASSGQGRWETQYF
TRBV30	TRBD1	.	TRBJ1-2	TGTGCCTGGAGTATTCAAACAGGGGTTGGCTACACCTTC	CAWSIQTGVGYTF
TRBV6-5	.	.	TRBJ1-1	TGTGCCAGCAGTCCCTCGGAGAGGGCCGAAGCTTTCTTT	CASSPSERAEAFF
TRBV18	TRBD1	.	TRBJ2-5	TGTGCCAGCTCACCGAACAGGGGAGAGACCCAGTACTTC	CASSPNRGETQYF
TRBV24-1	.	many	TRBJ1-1	TGTGCCACCAGTGATTTACAGAGGAACACTGAAGCTTTCTTT	CATSDLQRNTEAFF
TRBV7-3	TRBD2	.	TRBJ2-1	TGTGCCAGCAGCTCTAGATGGCTAGCGGGGACCTTGGATGAGCAGTTCTTC	CASSSRWLAGTLDEQFF
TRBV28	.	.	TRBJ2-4	TGTGCCAGCAGTTATCAGGGGACCATTCAGTACTTC	CASSYQGTIQYF
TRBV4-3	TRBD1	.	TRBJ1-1	TGCGCCAGCAGCCCCGAGTTATTACAGGGGGCCCTCTTT	CASSPELLQGALF
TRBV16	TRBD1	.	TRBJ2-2	TGTGCCAGCAGCCAAGATCAGGGGGCGTCCGGGGAGCTGTTTTTT	CASSQDQGASGELFF
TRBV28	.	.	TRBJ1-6	TGTGCCAGCAGAGTCCTAAGAGGCGTCTCCTATAATTCACCCCTCCACTTT	CASRVLRGVSYNSPLHF
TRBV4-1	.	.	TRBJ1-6	TGCGCCAGCAGCCCCGAGGGAGTACTTGGTGGTGTTGGTTCACCCCTCCACTTT	CASSPEGVLGGVGSPLHF
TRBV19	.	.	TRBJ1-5	TGTGCCAGTAGTATGGGGCTAGGCCAGCCCCAGCATTTT	CASSMGLGQPQHF
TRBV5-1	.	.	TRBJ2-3	TGCGCCAGCAGCTTGGACAGGCTGGGCACAGATACGCAGTATTTT	CASSLDRLGTDTQYF
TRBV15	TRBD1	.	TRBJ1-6	TGTGCCACCAGCAGAGATCAGGGACAGGGGGGAGGGGGTTCACCCCTCCACTTT	CATSRDQGQGGGGSPLHF
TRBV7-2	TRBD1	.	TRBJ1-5	TGTGCCAGCAGCTTATGGACAGGGGGCAATCAGCCCCAGCATTTT	CASSLWTGGNQPQHF
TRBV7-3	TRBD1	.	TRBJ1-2	TGTGCCAGCAGCCCGCGACAGGGTGGAGACTATGGCTACACCTTC	CASSPRQGGDYGYTF